Each of the 29 T cell receptor beta chains below was sequenced from the same sample in a study of blood T cell repertoires in COVID-19. Assay: immunoSEQ multiplex PCR; the TCRdb copy retains only in-frame clones and omits some. The table shows 400,000 to 450,000 clones, with 75% to 90% occurring only once. Sequenced input: PBMCs or T cells enriched from blood (not recorded which). Source of these receptors: a young man who had recovered from COVID-19.

This rearrangement joins TRBV7-8 to TRBJ2-1; a weak D match, TRBD2 (6 bases). Germline values: CDR1 SGHVS, CDR2 FQNEAQ. Trimming took off 3 bases at V and 6 bases at J, with 18 bases between the two ends. This CDR3 has 16 amino acids. For the CDR3, the DNA is TGTGCCAGCAGCTTGTCGCGTAAGGCGGGATTCAATGAGCAGTTCTTC. Translated, it gives CASSLSRKAGFNEQFF.

The rearrangement links TRBV5-1 to TRBJ1-2, with 10 bases matching TRBD1. The V and J ends lost 7 bases and 7 bases, in that order; junction bases with no gene match: 13. CDR3 length equals 15 residues. Germline V CDR1 and CDR2: SGHRS, YFSETQ. The CDR3 loop reads CASGSGDRGLPGYTF. CDR3 nucleotide sequence: TGCGCCAGCGGGAGTGGGGACAGGGGCCTACCTGGCTACACCTTC.

V gene TRBV12-3 or TRBV12-4 combines with J gene TRBJ2-7, with D possibly matching TRBD1 (6 bases). V lost 6 bases, J lost 6 bases, and 9 bases lay in between. This CDR3 has 11 amino acids. The CDR3 spells CASREGGEQYF. DNA of the CDR3: TGTGCCAGCAGGGAAGGGGGCGAGCAGTACTTC.

The J gene is TRBJ1-4, the V gene TRBV19; the D is unclear. The CDR3 covers 14 residues. Trimming left V 7 bases short and J 8 bases short, with 17 bases between. Germline V gives CDR1 LNHDA, CDR2 SQIVND (reference sequence). CDR3 in amino acids: CASTTSELGEKLFF. In DNA form, the CDR3 reads TGTGCCAGTACCACCAGCGAGCTTGGCGAAAAACTGTTTTTT. Drawing the rest from reference TRBV19 and TRBJ1-4, the complete variable domain is DGGITQSPKYLFRKEGQNVTLSCEQNLNHDAMYWYRQDPGQGLRLIYYSQIVNDFQKGDIAEGYSVSREKKESFPLTVTSAQKNPTAFYLCASTTSELGEKLFFGSGTQLSVL.

The DNA of the CDR3 is TGTGCCATCAGGCCTAGCGGGGCATCGTCCCTAACCTACGAGCAGTACTTC. Protein: CAIRPSGASSLTYEQYF. This sequence joins TRBV10-3 and TRBJ2-7, with 9 bases lining up with TRBD2. The germline V gene encodes CDR1 ENHRY and CDR2 SYGVKD. The CDR3 length is 17 residues. J lost 2 bases, V lost 6 bases, and 14 bases had no gene match.

The chain recombines TRBV18 with TRBJ2-1, with D tentatively TRBD2 (6 bases). There are 14 residues in the CDR3. The V end lost 3 bases, the J end lost 5 bases, and 11 bases lay between the germline ends. Germline CDR1 reads KGHSH; CDR2 reads LQKENI. The CDR3 sequence is CASSPSSGDNEQFF. Written as DNA, the CDR3 is TGTGCCAGCTCACCCAGTAGCGGTGACAATGAGCAGTTCTTC.

V gene TRBV12-3 or TRBV12-4 combines with J gene TRBJ1-2, with 7 bases that match TRBD1. The CDR3 consists of 13 residues. The trim removed 2 bases at V and 3 bases at J, leaving 0 bases unmatched. CDR3 nucleotide sequence: TGTGCCAGCAGTTTAACAGGGGACTATGGCTACACCTTC. This gives the protein CASSLTGDYGYTF.

The chain employs TRBV19 and TRBJ1-2, with D unclear. Trimming stripped 2 bases from V and 1 base from J, with 14 bases between. Germline CDR1 reads LNHDA; CDR2 reads SQIVND (reference sequence). The CDR3 consists of 16 residues. CDR3 sequence (DNA): TGTGCCAGTAGTATATCCGTAGTCCTCTTTAACTATGGCTACACCTTC. Amino acid sequence: CASSISVVLFNYGYTF. Full variable domain (outside the CDR3, taken from reference TRBV19 and TRBJ1-2): DGGITQSPKYLFRKEGQNVTLSCEQNLNHDAMYWYRQDPGQGLRLIYYSQIVNDFQKGDIAEGYSVSREKKESFPLTVTSAQKNPTAFYLCASSISVVLFNYGYTFGSGTRLTVV.

This clone was picked up a small number of times. This chain connects TRBV10-1 to TRBJ1-1; a possible D gene is TRBD1 (5 bases). The CDR3 loop spans 14 amino acids. Trimming left V 2 bases short and J 3 bases short, with 10 bases between. The V gene's germline CDR1 is WNHNN and CDR2 SYGVQD (reference sequence). Here the CDR3 DNA reads TGCGCCAGCAGTGAGGACAGATCGCACACTGAAGCTTTCTTT. It encodes CASSEDRSHTEAFF.

This chain connects TRBV24-1 to TRBJ2-1; TRBD1 matches at 8 bases. From germline, CDR1 is KGHDR and CDR2 SFDVKD. After removal of 2 bases from V and 0 bases from J, the junction contained 17 bases not matched to a gene. This CDR3 comprises 21 residues. The CDR3 loop reads CATSDSQPGGPWRSSYNEQFF. The CDR3 region has the DNA TGTGCCACCAGTGATTCCCAACCAGGGGGCCCCTGGAGGAGCTCCTACAATGAGCAGTTCTTC.

This chain uses TRBV2 with TRBJ2-1; D is possibly TRBD2 (6 bases). The CDR3 loop spans 16 amino acids. Germline values: CDR1 SNHLY, CDR2 FYNNEI. Trimming took 4 bases from V and 0 from J, leaving 13 bases between them. The CDR3 nucleotides are TGTGCCAGCAGTGGGCATGGGGGAGGCTCCTACAATGAGCAGTTCTTC. This gives the protein CASSGHGGGSYNEQFF.

The chain joins TRBV5-5 to TRBJ2-6, with D possibly matching TRBD1 (6 bases). The CDR3 covers 15 residues. The germline gives CDR1 SGHKS, CDR2 YYEKEE (reference sequence). V dropped 4 bases and J dropped 0 bases, with 8 bases sitting between them. The CDR3 DNA sequence: TGTGCCAGCAGCCCAGGGGACTCTGGGGCCAACGTCCTGACTTTC. It codes for CASSPGDSGANVLTF.

The V and J genes are TRBV20-1 and TRBJ2-7; D is uncertain. V was cut by 3 bases and J by 3 bases, with 12 bases left in between. This CDR3 region has 13 residues. Germline V gene sequence: CDR1 DFQATT, CDR2 SNEGSKA (reference sequence). CDR3 protein: CSASTQVGYEQYF. The CDR3 DNA reads TGCAGTGCTAGTACCCAAGTCGGCTACGAGCAGTACTTC.

The V call is TRBV25-1, the J call TRBJ1-2; 8 bases are a match to TRBD1. After removal of 5 bases from V and 3 bases from J, the junction contained 8 bases not matched to a gene. This CDR3 spans 15 amino acids. The V gene's germline CDR1 is MGHDK and CDR2 SYGVNS. The CDR3 sequence is CASSKSGTGHYGYTF. DNA for the CDR3: TGTGCCAGCAGTAAATCCGGGACAGGCCACTATGGCTACACCTTC.

V usage is TRBV27 and J usage is TRBJ2-7, with TRBD1 as a possible D gene (6 bases). The germline V gene has CDR1 MNHEY and CDR2 SMNVEV (reference sequence). The CDR3 length is 18 residues. The ends were cut back, 3 bases at V and 0 bases at J, with 21 bases in the middle. The DNA of the CDR3 is TGTGCCAGCAGTTTCAGAAAGGCTGCGACGGACAGCTCCTACGAGCAGTACTTC. This encodes CASSFRKAATDSSYEQYF.

In its sample, this clone was seen a few times. The chain joins TRBV5-1 to TRBJ1-2; TRBD1 aligns across 11 bases. CDR1 is SGHRS, CDR2 YFSETQ, per germline. V was pared by 4 bases and J by 4 bases, with 6 bases of the junction left unmatched. The CDR3 consists of 15 residues. In DNA form, the CDR3 reads TGCGCCAGCAGCACCGGGACAGGGGGATTCTATGGCTACACCTTC. It yields the protein CASSTGTGGFYGYTF.

This sequence joins TRBV7-9 and TRBJ2-2, with 7 bases aligning to TRBD1. Trimming took 1 base from V and 7 from J; bases not matched to a gene: 3. There are 14 residues in the CDR3. Germline values: CDR1 SEHNR, CDR2 FQNEAQ (reference sequence). CDR3 protein: CASSLVGGVGELFF. CDR3 sequence (DNA): TGTGCCAGCAGCTTAGTAGGGGGCGTCGGGGAGCTGTTTTTT.

J is TRBJ2-2 and V is TRBV19; possible D gene TRBD2, 5 bases. Germline assignment: CDR1 LNHDA and CDR2 SQIVND (reference sequence). V was shortened by 0 bases and J by 7 bases, with 12 bases between the two germline ends. There are 15 residues in the CDR3. Here the CDR3 DNA reads TGTGCCAGTAGTATAGAACTACTAGGGATCGGGGAGCTGTTTTTT. This encodes CASSIELLGIGELFF.

The rearrangement links TRBV7-2 to TRBJ2-7; the match to TRBD2 covers 7 bases. Unmatched junction bases numbered 3, after V lost 1 base and J lost 0 bases. The length of the CDR3 is 15 residues. Germline V lookup: CDR1 SGHTA, CDR2 FQGNSA. CDR3 loop: CASSLVGGSSYEQYF. The CDR3 region has the DNA TGTGCCAGCAGCTTAGTTGGCGGGAGCTCCTACGAGCAGTACTTC.

The V gene is TRBV6-5, the J gene TRBJ2-3; tentatively, D is TRBD1 (6 bases). This CDR3 is 15 amino acids long. The V gene lost 5 bases and the J gene lost 2 bases, with 14 bases spanning the gap. The germline V gene encodes CDR1 MNHEY and CDR2 SVGAGI. CDR3 residues: CASSPRRTDTDTQYF. The CDR3 DNA reads as TGTGCCAGCAGTCCTAGAAGGACAGACACAGATACGCAGTATTTT.

The chain recombines TRBV18 with TRBJ2-7, with D perhaps matching TRBD1 (6 bases). Trimming removed 3 bases at V and 0 bases at J, with 15 bases between. Germline CDR1 is KGHSH and CDR2 is LQKENI. This CDR3 is built from 16 residues. Here the CDR3 reads CASSPSGTPLSYEQYF. In nucleotides, the CDR3 is TGTGCCAGCTCACCTTCTGGGACACCTCTCTCCTACGAGCAGTACTTC.

The rearrangement uses TRBV7-8 and TRBJ2-5, with D maybe TRBD2 (6 bases). V was shortened by 3 bases and J by 5 bases, with 13 bases between the two germline ends. The CDR3 is 14 residues long. Germline CDR1 and CDR2: SGHVS and FQNEAQ. CDR3 DNA sequence: TGTGCCAGCAGCTTTCGTAGCGGTGGGGAGACCCAGTACTTC. Amino acid sequence: CASSFRSGGETQYF.

The rearrangement joins TRBV7-2 to TRBJ2-6; TRBD1 is a possible D gene (6 bases). The CDR3 covers 15 residues. Trimming removed 3 bases at V and 3 bases at J, with 9 bases between. Germline CDR1 SGHTA, CDR2 FQGNSA. CDR3 in amino acids: CASSFYRVGANVLTF. In nucleotides, the CDR3 is TGTGCCAGCAGCTTTTACAGGGTTGGGGCCAACGTCCTGACTTTC.

CDR3 loop: CASSPTGWANEKLFF. CDR3 DNA sequence: TGTGCCAGCAGCCCGACAGGGTGGGCTAATGAAAAACTGTTTTTT. The chain links TRBV11-2 to TRBJ1-4, with 7 bases that match TRBD1. This CDR3 spans 15 amino acids. CDR1 and CDR2 from the germline V gene are SGHAT and FQNNGV. The V and J ends lost 5 bases and 3 bases, in that order; junction bases with no gene match: 6.

V usage is TRBV18 and J usage is TRBJ2-4, with D perhaps TRBD1 (5 bases). CDR3 size: 19 residues. V lost 8 bases and J 1 base, leaving 27 bases between the germline ends. Per germline, CDR1 KGHSH and CDR2 LQKENI. The DNA of the CDR3 is TGTGCCAGCACAGTGTCCCCTCCCGGTGACAGCACGGCCAAAAACATTCAGTACTTC. Protein product: CASTVSPPGDSTAKNIQYF.

This chain links TRBV18 with TRBJ1-4; no definite D call. The CDR3 loop spans 14 amino acids. The V gene's germline CDR1 is KGHSH and CDR2 LQKENI. Trimming took 6 bases from V and 2 from J, leaving 10 bases between them. This CDR3 is CASSLQITNEKLFF. The CDR3 DNA reads TGTGCCAGCTCGCTACAGATTACTAATGAAAAACTGTTTTTT. Full variable domain (missing parts from reference TRBV18 and TRBJ1-4): NAGVMQNPRHLVRRRGQEARLRCSPMKGHSHVYWYRQLPEEGLKFMVYLQKENIIDESGMPKERFSAEFPKEGPSILRIQQVVRGDSAAYFCASSLQITNEKLFFGSGTQLSVL.

The chain links TRBV19 to TRBJ2-7; D call uncertain. Trimming cost V 3 bases and J 4 bases, with 10 bases left between them. Germline CDR1 is LNHDA and CDR2 is SQIVND (reference sequence). The CDR3 is made up of 13 amino acids. CDR3 nucleotide sequence: TGTGCCAGTAGTATTGGTGTAGAATACGAGCAGTACTTC. This codes for CASSIGVEYEQYF.

This chain joins TRBV4-1 and TRBJ1-5; D unresolved. V shed 2 bases and J shed 3 bases, with 14 bases lying between them. The CDR3 spans 16 residues. Germline V CDR1 and CDR2: MGHRA, YSYEKL. Here the CDR3 reads CASSQLFSRDNQPQHF. The CDR3 region has the DNA TGCGCCAGCAGCCAATTGTTTAGTCGGGACAATCAGCCCCAGCATTTT.

This clone appeared once. The CDR3 DNA reads TGTGCCAGCAGTCCCCTCCTACAGGGGGCGAGTCAGCCCCAGCATTTT. Translating it yields CASSPLLQGASQPQHF. The chain joins TRBV28 to TRBJ1-5; TRBD1 matches at 9 bases. Trimming took 5 bases from V and 6 from J; bases not matched to a gene: 11. Looked up from germline, CDR1 is MDHEN and CDR2 is SYDVKM. This CDR3 region has 16 residues.